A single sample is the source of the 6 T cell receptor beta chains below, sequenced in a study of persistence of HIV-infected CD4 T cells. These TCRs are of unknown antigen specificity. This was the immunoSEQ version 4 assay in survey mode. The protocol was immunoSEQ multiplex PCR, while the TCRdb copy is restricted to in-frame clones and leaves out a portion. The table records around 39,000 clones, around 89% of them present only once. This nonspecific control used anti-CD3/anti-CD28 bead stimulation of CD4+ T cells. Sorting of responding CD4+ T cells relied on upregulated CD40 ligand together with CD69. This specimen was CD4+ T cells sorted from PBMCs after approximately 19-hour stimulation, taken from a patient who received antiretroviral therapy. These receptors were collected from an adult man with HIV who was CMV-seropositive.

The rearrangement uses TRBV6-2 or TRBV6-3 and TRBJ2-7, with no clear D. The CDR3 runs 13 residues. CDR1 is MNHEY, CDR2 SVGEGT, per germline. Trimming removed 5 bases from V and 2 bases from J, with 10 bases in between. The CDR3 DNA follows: TGTGCCAGCAGTGGGGTCAGAACCTACGAGCAGTACTTC. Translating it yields CASSGVRTYEQYF.

CDR3 protein: CAWSVSSRDEQYF. CDR3 nucleotide sequence: TGTGCCTGGAGTGTTTCCTCGAGGGACGAGCAGTACTTC. The V gene is TRBV30, the J gene TRBJ2-7; possible D gene TRBD2, 5 bases. CDR3 size: 13 residues. Per the germline V gene, CDR1 is GTSNPN and CDR2 is SVGIG (reference sequence). Trimming pared 0 bases from V and 5 bases from J, leaving 11 bases between.

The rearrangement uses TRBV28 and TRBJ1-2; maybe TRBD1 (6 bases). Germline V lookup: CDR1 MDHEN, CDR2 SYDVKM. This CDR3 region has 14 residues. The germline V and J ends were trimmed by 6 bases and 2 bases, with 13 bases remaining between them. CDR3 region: CASSLGGVNYGYTF. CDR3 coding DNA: TGTGCCAGCAGCCTAGGGGGGGTAAACTATGGCTACACCTTC.

CDR3 nucleotide sequence: TGCGCCAGCAGCCAAGTGGTGGCATGGGAGACAGTACCAACTAGAGCTTTCTTT. This translates into CASSQVVAWETVPTRAFF. The rearrangement uses TRBV4-1 and TRBJ1-1; D perhaps matches TRBD1 (5 bases). This CDR3 is 18 amino acids long. V shed 1 base and J shed 10 bases, with 28 bases lying between them. Per germline, CDR1 MGHRA and CDR2 YSYEKL.

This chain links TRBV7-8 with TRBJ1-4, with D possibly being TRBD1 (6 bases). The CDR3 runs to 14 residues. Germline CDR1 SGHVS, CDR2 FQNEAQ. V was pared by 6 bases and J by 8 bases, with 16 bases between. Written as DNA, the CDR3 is TGTGCCAGCAGAATGGACAGCGGAAGGGAAAAACTGTTTTTT. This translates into CASRMDSGREKLFF.

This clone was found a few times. CDR3 in amino acids: CASSQDQGGGSGNTIYF. CDR3 in DNA: TGTGCCAGCAGTCAGGACCAAGGAGGTGGATCTGGAAACACCATATATTTT. The rearrangement links TRBV6-6 to TRBJ1-3; D call uncertain. The V end lost 5 bases, the J end lost 1 base, and 18 bases lay between the germline ends. Per germline, CDR1 MNHNY and CDR2 SVGAGI (reference sequence). The CDR3 is 17 residues long.